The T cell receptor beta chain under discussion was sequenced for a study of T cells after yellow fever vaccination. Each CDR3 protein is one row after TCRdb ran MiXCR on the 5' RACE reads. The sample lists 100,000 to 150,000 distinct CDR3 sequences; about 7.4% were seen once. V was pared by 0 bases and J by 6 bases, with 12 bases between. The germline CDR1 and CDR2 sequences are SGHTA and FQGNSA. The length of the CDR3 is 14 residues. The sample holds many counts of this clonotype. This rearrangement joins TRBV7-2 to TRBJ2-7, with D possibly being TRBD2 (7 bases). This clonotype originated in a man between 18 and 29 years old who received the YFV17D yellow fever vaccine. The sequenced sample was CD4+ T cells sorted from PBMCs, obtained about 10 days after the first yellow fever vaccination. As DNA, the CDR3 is TGTGCCAGCAGCTTAGCGGGGGGGCCTAGCGAGCAGTACTTC. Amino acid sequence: CASSLAGGPSEQYF.